Sequencing of this TCR beta chain was carried out in a study of blood T cell repertoires in COVID-19. Study details: The cDNA or gDNA used as material had been derived from T cells, B-cell-depleted T cells, or PBMCs.

CDR1 and CDR2 from the germline V gene are SGHTA and FQGNSA. With V trimmed by 3 bases and J by 2 bases, 4 bases remained unmatched. This CDR3 is built from 14 residues. Only in-frame clones appear in the TCRdb table, and some are missing; sequencing was by immunoSEQ multiplex PCR. The top ten clones hold approximately 1.9% of a sample with around 81,000 clones, 86% of them seen once. The sample taken for sequencing was peripheral blood. The receptor's source is a woman in her sixties with acute or convalescent COVID-19. The V and J genes are TRBV7-2 and TRBJ2-7; 7 bases are shared with TRBD1. The CDR3 protein is CASSFGQVAYEQYF. DNA of the CDR3: TGTGCCAGCAGCTTCGGACAGGTAGCCTACGAGCAGTACTTC.